This T cell receptor beta chain stems from a study of T cells in Graves' hyperthyroidism and ophthalmopathy. Study-wide background: Before any treatment, at initial diagnosis, peripheral blood was collected.

Amplification yielded TCR beta CDR3 regions, with RNA transcripts as the source. HTBI primers drove first-round RT-PCR of the TCR CDR3. MiXCR was run by TCRdb on the multiplex PCR reads, yielding one entry per CDR3 protein. The repertoire holds roughly 740,000 distinct CDR3 sequences, roughly 15% seen once, with under 9.5% in the top ten. Study outcomes and limitations: Most thyroid clonotypes that were expanded above 0.001 also turned up in blood. Ophthalmopathy was separated from stable hyperthyroidism by a 13 V-J model.

This clonotype was detected ten times or more. Its antigen is not known. Graves' hyperthyroidism was deemed stable given no ophthalmopathy progression within 18 months. There are 14 residues in the CDR3. The V end was cut by 1 base, the J end by 6 bases, with 12 bases between. CDR1 is MNHNS and CDR2 is SASEGT in the germline V gene. Material for sequencing was blood. The TCR originated in a man between 18 and 29 years old with Graves' hyperthyroidism. The gene calls are TRBV6-1 and TRBJ1-1, with TRBD1 as a possible D gene (5 bases). DNA for the CDR3: TGTGCCAGCAGTGAAGGTGGGGCGGCCTCTGAAGCTTTCTTT. It specifies CASSEGGAASEAFF.